The sequence of this T cell receptor (beta chain) was determined in a study of glioma-infiltrating T cells after dendritic cell vaccination. Whole-study context: Treatment, given 2003 to 2012, was autologous tumor lysate-pulsed dendritic cell vaccination.

Germline-derived CDR1 and CDR2 are MNHNS and SASEGT. CDR3 length: 13 residues. V was cut by 6 bases and J by 6 bases, with 14 bases left in between. Primers: 60 V beta forward and 13 J beta reverse. Profiled with immunoSEQ multiplex PCR; TCRdb holds only in-frame clones, not every one. The sample consists of just under 85,000 clones, around 90% of them appearing once. The study's findings and limits: TCR clonality showed no direct relationship with survival.

Points on this clone: Its antigen is currently unknown.

No glioblastoma patient carried an isocitrate dehydrogenase mutation. The rearrangement uses TRBV6-1 and TRBJ1-1; a possible D gene is TRBD1 (6 bases). The receptor was isolated from a human donor with glioblastoma. The source was blood, collected before dendritic cell vaccination. The CDR3 DNA follows: TGTGCCAGCAGACCACAGGGAGAGGCTGAAGCTTTCTTT. Its translation is CASRPQGEAEAFF.